The rows below give T cell receptor beta chains drawn from one sample of a study of T cell repertoires in cytomegalovirus infection. The antigens for these receptors are not known. A single record per CDR3 protein comes from TCRdb applying MiXCR to the reads. The table lists approximately 1,000,000 distinct CDR3 sequences, less than 35% of them singletons. This specimen consisted of cultured CD8+ T cells from PBMCs, obtained from culture after CMV antigen stimulation. The source is a human donor in good health (CMV status not recorded). Some clones in this sample may be carry-over from other donors' samples. Both conserved end residues are part of each CDR3. A D gene is named only where the DNA matches it firmly. Not every row has a clone size; where given, it reads once, few, many or a size class.

V gene: TRBV4-1; D gene: NA; J gene: TRBJ2-5; clone size: NA; CDR3 DNA: TGCGCCAGCAGTCATGCTTCCAACCCGGGGGAGACCCAGTACTTC; CDR3 protein: CASSHASNPGETQYF
V gene: TRBV4-1; D gene: NA; J gene: TRBJ2-5; clone size: NA; CDR3 DNA: TGCGCCAGCAGCCACTTCGGGAACGAGTTTGAGACCCAGTACTTC; CDR3 protein: CASSHFGNEFETQYF
V gene: TRBV7-9; D gene: TRBD2; J gene: TRBJ2-5; clone size: many; CDR3 DNA: TGTGCCAGCAGCTTAGCTCTTAGGCCCAGCGGGGCACAAGAGACCCAGTACTTC; CDR3 protein: CASSLALRPSGAQETQYF
V gene: TRBV7-2; D gene: NA; J gene: TRBJ1-2; clone size: many; CDR3 DNA: TGTGCCAGCAGCTTACATGGTAGCAGTAACTATGGCTACACCTTC; CDR3 protein: CASSLHGSSNYGYTF
V gene: TRBV12-3/TRBV12-4; D gene: NA; J gene: TRBJ1-5; clone size: NA; CDR3 DNA: TGTGCCAGCAGCCCCCAGGGGACGGATAATCAGCCCCAGCATTTT; CDR3 protein: CASSPQGTDNQPQHF
V gene: TRBV2; D gene: NA; J gene: TRBJ1-5; clone size: few; CDR3 DNA: TGTGCCAGCAGTCCTTTTGGTCAGCCCCAGCATTTT; CDR3 protein: CASSPFGQPQHF
V gene: TRBV7-3; D gene: TRBD1; J gene: TRBJ1-6; clone size: once; CDR3 DNA: TGTGCCAGCAGCTTGCTGGGACAGTCCTATAATTCACCCCTCCACTTT; CDR3 protein: CASSLLGQSYNSPLHF
V gene: TRBV4-1; D gene: TRBD1; J gene: TRBJ2-2; clone size: NA; CDR3 DNA: TGTGCCAGCGGAGCTGGACAGGGGAGCACCGGGGAGCTGTTTTTT; CDR3 protein: CASGAGQGSTGELFF
V gene: TRBV29-1; D gene: TRBD1; J gene: TRBJ1-2; clone size: NA; CDR3 DNA: TGCAGCGTTGAGCCACAGGGGGAAATCGAGGGCTACACCTTC; CDR3 protein: CSVEPQGEIEGYTF
V gene: TRBV7-6; D gene: NA; J gene: TRBJ2-3; clone size: few; CDR3 DNA: TGTGCCAGCAGCTTAGCGGGGGAACAGTCAACAGATACGCAGTATTTT; CDR3 protein: CASSLAGEQSTDTQYF
V gene: TRBV6-2/TRBV6-3; D gene: NA; J gene: TRBJ2-2; clone size: few; CDR3 DNA: TGTGCCAGCAGCCGCTGGAGGCCGAACACCGGGGAGCTGTTTTTT; CDR3 protein: CASSRWRPNTGELFF
V gene: TRBV20-1; D gene: NA; J gene: TRBJ1-1; clone size: NA; CDR3 DNA: TGCAGTGCTAGAGATAGATTGGGGGCGGGCACTGAAGCTTTCTTT; CDR3 protein: CSARDRLGAGTEAFF
V gene: TRBV15; D gene: NA; J gene: TRBJ2-1; clone size: NA; CDR3 DNA: TGTGCCACCAGCGAAAGGTGGAAAAGGACACTCTACAATGAGCAGTTCTTC; CDR3 protein: CATSERWKRTLYNEQFF
V gene: TRBV7-8; D gene: NA; J gene: TRBJ2-3; clone size: many; CDR3 DNA: TGTGCCAGCAGCTTGAGGTCAACTAGCACAGATACGCAGTATTTT; CDR3 protein: CASSLRSTSTDTQYF
V gene: TRBV4-1; D gene: NA; J gene: TRBJ2-3; clone size: few; CDR3 DNA: TGCGCCAGCAGCCAAGTTCTCGGGGCTGGAGATACGCAGTATTTT; CDR3 protein: CASSQVLGAGDTQYF
V gene: TRBV12-3/TRBV12-4; D gene: TRBD2; J gene: TRBJ2-1; clone size: NA; CDR3 DNA: TGTGCCAGCAGTTTGACGTTTAGGGGCGTGAAGGGACTAGCGGGGGGGAATGAGCAGTTCTTC; CDR3 protein: CASSLTFRGVKGLAGGNEQFF
V gene: TRBV20-1; D gene: TRBD1; J gene: TRBJ1-6; clone size: NA; CDR3 DNA: TGCAGTGCTCCCCCCTGGGACAGTTCACCCCTCCACTTT; CDR3 protein: CSAPPWDSSPLHF
V gene: TRBV12-3/TRBV12-4; D gene: NA; J gene: TRBJ1-5; clone size: few; CDR3 DNA: TGTGCCAGCAGTCCCCCAAGTCAGCCCCAGCATTTT; CDR3 protein: CASSPPSQPQHF
V gene: TRBV15; D gene: NA; J gene: TRBJ1-5; clone size: NA; CDR3 DNA: TGTGCCACCAGCCCTCACCCGGGCCCCAATCAGCCCCAGCATTTT; CDR3 protein: CATSPHPGPNQPQHF
V gene: TRBV9; D gene: NA; J gene: TRBJ2-7; clone size: NA; CDR3 DNA: TGTGCCAGCAGCGACCCCGGGGCCAGGGAGCAGTACTTC; CDR3 protein: CASSDPGAREQYF
V gene: TRBV27; D gene: TRBD2; J gene: TRBJ2-7; clone size: NA; CDR3 DNA: TGTGCCAGCAGTTCCCTTGGACAAGGACTAGGGTTAGGGCAGTACTTC; CDR3 protein: CASSSLGQGLGLGQYF
V gene: TRBV6-8; D gene: TRBD1; J gene: TRBJ1-4; clone size: few; CDR3 DNA: TGTGCCAGCGCTCCGGGACAGGGGCTCCAGTTCTTGGAAAAACTGTTTTTT; CDR3 protein: CASAPGQGLQFLEKLFF
V gene: TRBV11-1; D gene: TRBD2; J gene: TRBJ2-5; clone size: NA; CDR3 DNA: TGTGCCAGCAGCGTCCTCAACCTTATACTAGCGGGGGACCAAGAGACCCAGTACTTC; CDR3 protein: CASSVLNLILAGDQETQYF
V gene: TRBV12-3/TRBV12-4; D gene: NA; J gene: TRBJ2-7; clone size: NA; CDR3 DNA: TGTGCCAGCAGTCCTAAATCACAGGGCTTCGAGCAGTACTTC; CDR3 protein: CASSPKSQGFEQYF
V gene: TRBV4-1; D gene: NA; J gene: TRBJ2-3; clone size: NA; CDR3 DNA: TGTGCCAGCAGCCAAGATATTGGGCGAAGCACAGATACGCAGTATTTT; CDR3 protein: CASSQDIGRSTDTQYF
V gene: TRBV6-1; D gene: TRBD1; J gene: TRBJ1-2; clone size: few; CDR3 DNA: TGTGCCAGCAGTGCGAACAGGGGGCAGGTCTATGGCTACACCTTC; CDR3 protein: CASSANRGQVYGYTF